The entry below gives a single T cell receptor beta chain sequence along with its context. These data originate in a study of blood T cell repertoires in COVID-19. The wider study: Samples of COVID-19 (acute and convalescent) were obtained from the United States, Italy and Spain. T cells, B-cell-depleted T cells, or PBMCs supplied cDNA or gDNA.

Original methodology: Amplification from reference gene primers served as the basis for estimated nucleated cell counts. Produced via immunoSEQ multiplex PCR; TCRdb's table is partial and in-frame only. V, J and clone size derive from that table, while D and trimming were established from the DNA sequence. The table shows approximately 450,000 clones, with around 89% occurring only once. The CDR3 is 15 amino acids. The V gene lost 7 bases and the J gene lost 0 bases, with 15 bases spanning the gap. From germline, CDR1 is LNHDA and CDR2 SQIVND (reference sequence). This sequence joins TRBV19 and TRBJ1-1, with D maybe TRBD1 (6 bases). This receptor was identified in a woman in her twenties or thirties with acute or convalescent COVID-19. The specimen was peripheral blood. The CDR3 region is CASNSPDRLNTEAFF. DNA of the CDR3: TGTGCCAGTAATTCCCCCGACAGGTTGAACACTGAAGCTTTCTTT.